Listed below are T cell receptor beta chains from one sample, sequenced in a study of blood T cells in healthy people across ages. MiXCR, run by TCRdb on the 5' RACE reads, gives a single entry per CDR3 protein. The repertoire holds some 800,000 distinct CDR3 sequences, with 40% to 50% as singletons. Material: blood. The origin of the receptors is a man aged 60 to 75 in good health. Each CDR3 is given with its conserved first and last residue. Each record gives: CDR3 DNA, CDR3 protein, D gene, V gene, J gene, clone size, CDR3 length. The D gene is left open where the match is weak. Expanded clones get a size class; other rows say once, few or many, or leave the size out.

cdr3_nt: TGCAGTGCTAGAGTATCGTGGGTCGCGTATTTT
cdr3_aa: CSARVSWVAYF
d_call: NA
v_call: TRBV20-1
j_call: TRBJ2-3
clone_size: few
cdr3_length: 11

cdr3_nt: TGCGCCAGCAGCTTTTCGGGACAGGGTAACTCTGGGGCCAACGTCCTGACTTTC
cdr3_aa: CASSFSGQGNSGANVLTF
d_call: TRBD1
v_call: TRBV5-1
j_call: TRBJ2-6
clone_size: few
cdr3_length: 18

cdr3_nt: TGTGCCAGCGGAAGGAGGAGCGAGAGTTCACCCCTCCACTTT
cdr3_aa: CASGRRSESSPLHF
d_call: NA
v_call: TRBV11-1
j_call: TRBJ1-6
clone_size: NA
cdr3_length: 14

cdr3_nt: TGTGCCAGCAGTCAAAACAGGGTTACTGAAGCTTTCTTT
cdr3_aa: CASSQNRVTEAFF
d_call: NA
v_call: TRBV7-2
j_call: TRBJ1-1
clone_size: NA
cdr3_length: 13

cdr3_nt: TGTGCCACCAGCAGAGATGGCGGGCCCAAAAACATTCAGTACTTC
cdr3_aa: CATSRDGGPKNIQYF
d_call: NA
v_call: TRBV15
j_call: TRBJ2-4
clone_size: few
cdr3_length: 15

cdr3_nt: TGCGCCAGCAGCCGAGGGACTACAAGCTCCTACAATGAGCAGTACTTC
cdr3_aa: CASSRGTTSSYNEQYF
d_call: TRBD2
v_call: TRBV4-3
j_call: TRBJ2-7
clone_size: NA
cdr3_length: 16

cdr3_nt: TGTGCCATCAGTGGCCAGGGGGATACGCAGTATTTT
cdr3_aa: CAISGQGDTQYF
d_call: NA
v_call: TRBV10-3
j_call: TRBJ2-3
clone_size: few
cdr3_length: 12

cdr3_nt: TGCAGTGCTAGTTCCTCGATAGGGGCCATCTATGGCTACACCTTC
cdr3_aa: CSASSSIGAIYGYTF
d_call: NA
v_call: TRBV20-1
j_call: TRBJ1-2
clone_size: NA
cdr3_length: 15

cdr3_nt: TGCAGTGCTGCAGCAGGATCCTACGAGCAGTACTTC
cdr3_aa: CSAAAGSYEQYF
d_call: NA
v_call: TRBV20-1
j_call: TRBJ2-7
clone_size: few
cdr3_length: 12

cdr3_nt: TGTGCCAGCAGCCCGGGGGGGGGCGCCTACAATGAGCAGTTCTTC
cdr3_aa: CASSPGGGAYNEQFF
d_call: TRBD2
v_call: TRBV7-6
j_call: TRBJ2-1
clone_size: few
cdr3_length: 15

cdr3_nt: TGTGCCTGCAAAGGGACAGGGGCTGGTGGAAAACTGTTTTTT
cdr3_aa: CACKGTGAGGKLFF
d_call: TRBD1
v_call: TRBV7-6
j_call: TRBJ1-4
clone_size: NA
cdr3_length: 14

cdr3_nt: TGTGCCAGCAGTTTAATCCGGGTCAGCATCTCTGGGGCCAACGTCCTGACTTTC
cdr3_aa: CASSLIRVSISGANVLTF
d_call: NA
v_call: TRBV12-3/TRBV12-4
j_call: TRBJ2-6
clone_size: NA
cdr3_length: 18

cdr3_nt: TGTGCCACCGGTAGGACAGGGACTGGGGCCAACGTCCTGACTTTC
cdr3_aa: CATGRTGTGANVLTF
d_call: TRBD1
v_call: TRBV15
j_call: TRBJ2-6
clone_size: many
cdr3_length: 15

cdr3_nt: TGCGCCAGCAGCACCGGACTAGCAGGCGAGCAGTTCTTC
cdr3_aa: CASSTGLAGEQFF
d_call: TRBD2
v_call: TRBV5-1
j_call: TRBJ2-1
clone_size: NA
cdr3_length: 13

cdr3_nt: TGTGCCAGCAGCTCCCAGGGGTACAATGAGCAGTTCTTC
cdr3_aa: CASSSQGYNEQFF
d_call: NA
v_call: TRBV7-2
j_call: TRBJ2-1
clone_size: many
cdr3_length: 13

cdr3_nt: TGCAGTGCTAGAGATGGGGCTAGCGGGGCGAATGAGCAGTTCTTC
cdr3_aa: CSARDGASGANEQFF
d_call: TRBD2
v_call: TRBV20-1
j_call: TRBJ2-1
clone_size: NA
cdr3_length: 15

cdr3_nt: TGTGCCAGCAGTGAAGGAAGACAGGGGAATTCACCCCTCCACTTT
cdr3_aa: CASSEGRQGNSPLHF
d_call: TRBD1
v_call: TRBV2
j_call: TRBJ1-6
clone_size: NA
cdr3_length: 15

cdr3_nt: TGTGCCGGGGGGACAGGGGGGCAGACCCAGTACTTC
cdr3_aa: CAGGTGGQTQYF
d_call: TRBD1
v_call: TRBV30
j_call: TRBJ2-5
clone_size: NA
cdr3_length: 12

cdr3_nt: TGCGCCAGCAGCCAGGATTGGGACTTTAACTATGGCTACACCTTC
cdr3_aa: CASSQDWDFNYGYTF
d_call: NA
v_call: TRBV4-3
j_call: TRBJ1-2
clone_size: NA
cdr3_length: 15

cdr3_nt: TGCGCCAGCAGCCAAGGGATCCCCGAGTTTTTCTCTGGGGCCAACGTCCTGACTTTC
cdr3_aa: CASSQGIPEFFSGANVLTF
d_call: NA
v_call: TRBV4-3
j_call: TRBJ2-6
clone_size: few
cdr3_length: 19

cdr3_nt: TGTGCCAGCAGTTATATCTCGGCTAACTATGGCTACACCTTC
cdr3_aa: CASSYISANYGYTF
d_call: NA
v_call: TRBV6-9
j_call: TRBJ1-2
clone_size: NA
cdr3_length: 14

cdr3_nt: TGTGCCAGCAGCTTAGGCGGGGTAGGGTCTGGTGAGCAGTTCTTC
cdr3_aa: CASSLGGVGSGEQFF
d_call: NA
v_call: TRBV13
j_call: TRBJ2-1
clone_size: few
cdr3_length: 15

cdr3_nt: TGTGCCAGCAGTTTACCAGGGGGAACCTATGGCTACACCTTC
cdr3_aa: CASSLPGGTYGYTF
d_call: TRBD1
v_call: TRBV28
j_call: TRBJ1-2
clone_size: few
cdr3_length: 14

cdr3_nt: TGCAGTGCTAATAGGGAAAGCAGAGACGAAAAACTGTTTTTT
cdr3_aa: CSANRESRDEKLFF
d_call: NA
v_call: TRBV20-1
j_call: TRBJ1-4
clone_size: NA
cdr3_length: 14

cdr3_nt: TGCAGCGTTGGTGGGACTAGCGGGGACAATGAGCAGTTCTTC
cdr3_aa: CSVGGTSGDNEQFF
d_call: TRBD2
v_call: TRBV29-1
j_call: TRBJ2-1
clone_size: NA
cdr3_length: 14

cdr3_nt: TGTGCCATCAGTGAGGGGACAGGGGAGGACGAGCAGTACTTC
cdr3_aa: CAISEGTGEDEQYF
d_call: TRBD1
v_call: TRBV10-3
j_call: TRBJ2-7
clone_size: NA
cdr3_length: 14

cdr3_nt: TGTGCCAGCAGCATCAGGGTACATCCCTATGGCTACACCTTC
cdr3_aa: CASSIRVHPYGYTF
d_call: NA
v_call: TRBV21-1
j_call: TRBJ1-2
clone_size: NA
cdr3_length: 14

cdr3_nt: TGTGCCAGCAGCTCCATTGGGGGCCTAAGCAATCAGCCCCAGCATTTT
cdr3_aa: CASSSIGGLSNQPQHF
d_call: NA
v_call: TRBV7-9
j_call: TRBJ1-5
clone_size: NA
cdr3_length: 16

cdr3_nt: TGTGCCAGCAGCTTATCCCCAGGGGGCATGGATACGCAGTATTTT
cdr3_aa: CASSLSPGGMDTQYF
d_call: TRBD1
v_call: TRBV7-2
j_call: TRBJ2-3
clone_size: NA
cdr3_length: 15

cdr3_nt: TGTGCCATCAGTGTAGGCGGGGGGGCCTACAATGAGCAGTTCTTC
cdr3_aa: CAISVGGGAYNEQFF
d_call: TRBD2
v_call: TRBV10-3
j_call: TRBJ2-1
clone_size: many
cdr3_length: 15

cdr3_nt: TGTGCCAGCATCGGAACGGACAGCCAAGAGACCCAGTACTTC
cdr3_aa: CASIGTDSQETQYF
d_call: NA
v_call: TRBV2
j_call: TRBJ2-5
clone_size: NA
cdr3_length: 14

cdr3_nt: TGTGCCAGCAGCTCCCTTGGGGGCAGCACAGATACGCAGTATTTT
cdr3_aa: CASSSLGGSTDTQYF
d_call: NA
v_call: TRBV7-2
j_call: TRBJ2-3
clone_size: few
cdr3_length: 15

cdr3_nt: TGTGCCAACCAGAGGACATCCAGCTACGAGCAGTACTTC
cdr3_aa: CANQRTSSYEQYF
d_call: NA
v_call: TRBV28
j_call: TRBJ2-7
clone_size: NA
cdr3_length: 13

cdr3_nt: TGTGCCAGCAGTCTACCGGGGGTAGGGGAGACCCAGTACTTC
cdr3_aa: CASSLPGVGETQYF
d_call: NA
v_call: TRBV28
j_call: TRBJ2-5
clone_size: few
cdr3_length: 14

cdr3_nt: TGCGCCAGCAGCAATAGATCGAAAGGTTCGGGTGAGCAGTTCTTC
cdr3_aa: CASSNRSKGSGEQFF
d_call: NA
v_call: TRBV5-1
j_call: TRBJ2-1
clone_size: NA
cdr3_length: 15

cdr3_nt: TGTGCCAGCAGCGCCGGAGATAATTCACCCCTCCACTTT
cdr3_aa: CASSAGDNSPLHF
d_call: NA
v_call: TRBV9
j_call: TRBJ1-6
clone_size: few
cdr3_length: 13

cdr3_nt: TGCAGTGCTAGAACCGCTAGCGGCAACCAAGAGACCCAGTACTTC
cdr3_aa: CSARTASGNQETQYF
d_call: TRBD2
v_call: TRBV20-1
j_call: TRBJ2-5
clone_size: few
cdr3_length: 15

cdr3_nt: TGTGCCAGCAGTTATTTTGCAGCCAACACTGAAGCTTTCTTT
cdr3_aa: CASSYFAANTEAFF
d_call: NA
v_call: TRBV6-2/TRBV6-3
j_call: TRBJ1-1
clone_size: NA
cdr3_length: 14

cdr3_nt: TGTGCCAGCAGCTTGGTGACAGATAAAGAGACCCAGTACTTC
cdr3_aa: CASSLVTDKETQYF
d_call: NA
v_call: TRBV5-6
j_call: TRBJ2-5
clone_size: NA
cdr3_length: 14

cdr3_nt: TGTGCCACTGGCGGGACAGGGGCCTACGAGCAGTACTTC
cdr3_aa: CATGGTGAYEQYF
d_call: TRBD1
v_call: TRBV11-2
j_call: TRBJ2-7
clone_size: few
cdr3_length: 13

cdr3_nt: TGTGCCAGCAGCTTAGTGGCCAGGGTCTACGAGCAGTACTTC
cdr3_aa: CASSLVARVYEQYF
d_call: NA
v_call: TRBV7-2
j_call: TRBJ2-7
clone_size: few
cdr3_length: 14